Listed below are T cell receptor beta chains from one sample, sequenced in a study of tumor-infiltrating lymphocytes in localized non-small cell lung cancer. Assay: immunoSEQ multiplex PCR; the TCRdb copy retains only in-frame clones and omits some. The data contain some 21,000 clones, roughly three quarters of them singletons. The specimen sequenced was lung tumor tissue. These receptor sequences come from a human donor with non-small cell lung cancer. Each CDR3 is given with its conserved first and last residue. A D gene is named only where the DNA matches it firmly. Clone size, where shown, is once, few, many, or a class for clones that have expanded.

J,V,D,size,CDR3,DNA
TRBJ2-3,TRBV11-2,NA,NA,CASSLNLNTQYF,TGTGCCAGCAGCTTAAACTTAAATACGCAGTATTTT
TRBJ2-2,TRBV19,NA,NA,CASSKGYGTPSRTGELFF,TGTGCCAGTAGTAAGGGGTATGGGACACCCAGCCGGACCGGGGAGCTGTTTTTT
TRBJ2-7,TRBV5-1,NA,NA,CASRPSAGWEQYF,TGCGCCAGCAGGCCATCGGCGGGCTGGGAGCAGTACTTC
TRBJ2-1,TRBV6-6,NA,NA,CASSYPNSHEQFF,TGTGCCAGCAGTTACCCGAACTCCCATGAGCAGTTCTTC
TRBJ2-1,TRBV11-2,TRBD2,NA,CASSLRLAGVSLDEQFF,TGTGCCAGCAGCTTGAGACTAGCGGGAGTTTCATTGGATGAGCAGTTCTTC
TRBJ2-7,TRBV11-3,NA,NA,CASSLGAGTTYEQYF,TGTGCCAGCAGCTTAGGAGCAGGGACGACCTACGAGCAGTACTTC
TRBJ2-5,TRBV5-4,TRBD1,NA,CASSPRTGQETQYF,TGTGCCAGCAGCCCGAGGACAGGTCAAGAGACCCAGTACTTC
TRBJ2-3,TRBV6-4,TRBD2,NA,CASSDSPSGRVDTQYF,TGTGCCAGCAGTGACTCTCCTAGCGGGAGGGTAGATACGCAGTATTTT
TRBJ2-5,TRBV11-2,NA,once,CASSFHISGQETQYF,TGTGCCAGCAGCTTCCATATTAGCGGTCAAGAGACCCAGTACTTC
TRBJ2-3,TRBV7-3,TRBD2,NA,CASSHLAGDLDTQYF,TGTGCCAGCAGCCACCTAGCGGGAGATCTGGATACGCAGTATTTT
TRBJ2-5,TRBV5-1,TRBD2,NA,CASRGTSGSLGETQYF,TGCGCCAGTAGAGGGACTAGCGGGAGTCTAGGGGAGACCCAGTACTTC
TRBJ2-2,TRBV11-2,NA,few,CASSLGASDTGELFF,TGTGCCAGCAGCTTAGGGGCTAGTGACACCGGGGAGCTGTTTTTT
TRBJ1-2,TRBV7-2,NA,few,CASSLDGDGYTF,TGTGCCAGCAGCTTAGACGGAGATGGCTACACCTTC
TRBJ1-1,TRBV28,TRBD1,NA,CASSSHWTGNTEAFF,TGTGCCAGCAGTTCACACTGGACAGGGAACACTGAAGCTTTCTTT
TRBJ1-1,TRBV7-2,NA,NA,CAIHQQASSTEAFF,TGTGCCATACACCAACAGGCCTCGAGTACTGAAGCTTTCTTT
TRBJ1-2,TRBV30,NA,NA,CAWSGLGPKLGHGYTF,TGTGCCTGGAGTGGGCTAGGCCCCAAGCTCGGGCATGGCTACACCTTC
TRBJ1-5,TRBV28,NA,NA,CAIFRSMGPQHF,TGTGCCATCTTCAGGAGTATGGGGCCCCAGCATTTT
TRBJ1-4,TRBV6-6,TRBD1,few,CASSYPGTGEEKLFF,TGTGCCAGCAGTTACCCCGGGACAGGGGAAGAAAAACTGTTTTTT
TRBJ1-4,TRBV28,NA,NA,CASSLRDTTNEKLFF,TGTGCCAGCAGTTTACGGGACACTACTAATGAAAAACTGTTTTTT
TRBJ2-2,TRBV18,NA,NA,CASSPPSGFSDTGELFF,TGTGCCAGCTCACCCCCGTCCGGATTTAGTGACACCGGGGAGCTGTTTTTT
TRBJ2-1,TRBV5-8,TRBD1,NA,CASSKGQGSTSYNEQFF,TGTGCCAGCAGCAAAGGACAGGGGTCGACTTCCTACAATGAGCAGTTCTTC
TRBJ2-1,TRBV28,NA,NA,CASAGFGQFF,TGTGCCAGCGCGGGATTCGGGCAGTTCTTC
TRBJ2-3,TRBV10-3,NA,NA,CAISEMGDLVDTQYF,TGTGCCATCAGTGAGATGGGGGATTTAGTAGATACGCAGTATTTT
TRBJ2-3,TRBV7-9,NA,NA,CASSATGSTDTQYF,TGTGCCAGCAGCGCAACTGGGAGCACAGATACGCAGTATTTT
TRBJ2-2,TRBV20-1,NA,NA,CSAPRTGELFF,TGCAGTGCTCCTCGTACCGGGGAGCTGTTTTTT